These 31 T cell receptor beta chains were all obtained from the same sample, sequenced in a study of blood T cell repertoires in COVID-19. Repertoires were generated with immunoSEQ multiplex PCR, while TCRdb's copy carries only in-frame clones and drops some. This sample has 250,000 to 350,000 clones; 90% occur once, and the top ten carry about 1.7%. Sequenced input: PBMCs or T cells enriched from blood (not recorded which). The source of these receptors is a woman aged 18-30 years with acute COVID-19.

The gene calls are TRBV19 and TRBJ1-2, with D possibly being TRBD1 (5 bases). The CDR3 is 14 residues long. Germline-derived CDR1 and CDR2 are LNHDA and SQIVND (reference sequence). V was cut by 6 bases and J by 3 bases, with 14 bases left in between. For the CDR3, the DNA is TGTGCCAGTAGAACAGGTGGACGCTACTATGGCTACACCTTC. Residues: CASRTGGRYYGYTF. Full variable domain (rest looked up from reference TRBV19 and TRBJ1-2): DGGITQSPKYLFRKEGQNVTLSCEQNLNHDAMYWYRQDPGQGLRLIYYSQIVNDFQKGDIAEGYSVSREKKESFPLTVTSAQKNPTAFYLCASRTGGRYYGYTFGSGTRLTVV.

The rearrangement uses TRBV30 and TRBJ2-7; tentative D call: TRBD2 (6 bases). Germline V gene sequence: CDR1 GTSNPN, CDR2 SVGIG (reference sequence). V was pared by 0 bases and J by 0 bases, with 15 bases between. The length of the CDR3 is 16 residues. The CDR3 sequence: CAWSVRLALSSYEQYF. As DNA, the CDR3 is TGTGCCTGGAGTGTAAGGCTAGCGTTAAGCTCCTACGAGCAGTACTTC.

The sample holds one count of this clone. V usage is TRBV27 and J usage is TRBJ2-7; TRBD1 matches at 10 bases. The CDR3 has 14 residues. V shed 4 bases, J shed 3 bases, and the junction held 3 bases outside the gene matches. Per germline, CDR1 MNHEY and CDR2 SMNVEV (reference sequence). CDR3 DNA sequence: TGTGCCAGCAGTTCGGACAGGGGGAACTACGAGCAGTACTTC. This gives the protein CASSSDRGNYEQYF.

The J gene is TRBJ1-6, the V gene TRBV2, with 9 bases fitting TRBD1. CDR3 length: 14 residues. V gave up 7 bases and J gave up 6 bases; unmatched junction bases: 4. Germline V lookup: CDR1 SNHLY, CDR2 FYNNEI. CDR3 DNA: TGTGCCAGCACTCGGACAGGGGTTAATTCACCCCTCCACTTT. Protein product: CASTRTGVNSPLHF.

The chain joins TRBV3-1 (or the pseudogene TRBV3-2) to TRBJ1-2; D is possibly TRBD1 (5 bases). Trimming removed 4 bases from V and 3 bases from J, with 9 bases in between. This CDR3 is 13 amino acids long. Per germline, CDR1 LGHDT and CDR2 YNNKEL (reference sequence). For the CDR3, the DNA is TGTGCCAGCAGCCCCGGGGGGTACTATGGCTACACCTTC. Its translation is CASSPGGYYGYTF.

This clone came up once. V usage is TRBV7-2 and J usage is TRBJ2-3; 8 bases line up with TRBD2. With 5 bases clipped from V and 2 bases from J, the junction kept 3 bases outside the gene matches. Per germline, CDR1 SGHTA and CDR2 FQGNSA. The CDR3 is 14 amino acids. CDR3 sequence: CASSRSGVTDTQYF. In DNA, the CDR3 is TGTGCCAGCAGCCGTAGCGGGGTCACAGATACGCAGTATTTT.

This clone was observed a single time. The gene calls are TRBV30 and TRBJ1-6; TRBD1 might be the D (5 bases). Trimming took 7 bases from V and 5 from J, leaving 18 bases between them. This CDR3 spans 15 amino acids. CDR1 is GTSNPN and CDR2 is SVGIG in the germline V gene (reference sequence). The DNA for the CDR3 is TGTGCCTCGCTCCCAAGACAGCGAAATAATTCACCCCTCCACTTT. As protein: CASLPRQRNNSPLHF.

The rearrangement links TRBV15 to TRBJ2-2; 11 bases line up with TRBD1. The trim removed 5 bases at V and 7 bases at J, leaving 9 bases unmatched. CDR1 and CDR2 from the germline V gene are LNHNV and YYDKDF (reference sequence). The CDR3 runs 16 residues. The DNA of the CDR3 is TGTGCCACCAGCGGCGGACAGGGGGCGTTTGGCGGGGAGCTGTTTTTT. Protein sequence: CATSGGQGAFGGELFF.

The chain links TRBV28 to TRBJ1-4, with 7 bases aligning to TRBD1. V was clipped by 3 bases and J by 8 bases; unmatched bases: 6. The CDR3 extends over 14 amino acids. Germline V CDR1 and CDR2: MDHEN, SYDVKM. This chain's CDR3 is CASSFLGGGEKLFF. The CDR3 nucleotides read TGTGCCAGCAGTTTTTTAGGGGGCGGAGAAAAACTGTTTTTT.

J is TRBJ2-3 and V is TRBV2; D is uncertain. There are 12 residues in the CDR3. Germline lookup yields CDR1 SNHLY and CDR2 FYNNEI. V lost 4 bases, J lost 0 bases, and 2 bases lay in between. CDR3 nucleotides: TGTGCCAGCAGTGCTAGCACAGATACGCAGTATTTT. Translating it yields CASSASTDTQYF.

In DNA, the CDR3 is TGTGCCACCAGTGATTTGAAGGGGGCCGACACCGGGGAGCTGTTTTTT. Translating gives CATSDLKGADTGELFF. The rearrangement uses TRBV24-1 and TRBJ2-2; TRBD1 matches 7 bases. The CDR3 loop spans 16 amino acids. CDR1 KGHDR and CDR2 SFDVKD come from the germline V gene. V dropped 0 bases and J dropped 3; count of bases not matched to a gene: 3.

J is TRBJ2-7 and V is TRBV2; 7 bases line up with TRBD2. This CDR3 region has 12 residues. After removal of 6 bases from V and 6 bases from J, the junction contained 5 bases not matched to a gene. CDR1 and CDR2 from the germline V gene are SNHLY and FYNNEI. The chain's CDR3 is CASRRVAGEQYF. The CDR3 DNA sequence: TGTGCCAGCAGGAGAGTAGCGGGCGAGCAGTACTTC. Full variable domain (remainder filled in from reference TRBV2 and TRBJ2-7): EPEVTQTPSHQVTQMGQEVILRCVPISNHLYFYWYRQILGQKVEFLVSFYNNEISEKSEIFDDQFSVERPDGSNFTLKIRSTKLEDSAMYFCASRRVAGEQYFGPGTRLTVT.

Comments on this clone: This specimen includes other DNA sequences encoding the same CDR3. The CDR3 loop reads CASSSQQGLNTEAFF. CDR3 coding DNA: TGCGCCAGCAGCTCACAACAGGGTCTGAACACTGAAGCTTTCTTT. The rearrangement links TRBV5-1 to TRBJ1-1; D perhaps matches TRBD1 (6 bases). The CDR3 is 15 residues long. V lost 3 bases and J 0 bases, leaving 12 bases between the germline ends. CDR1 is SGHRS, CDR2 YFSETQ, per germline.

The CDR3 here is CASSLPQTTISAQYF. CDR3 DNA sequence: TGCGCCAGCAGCTTGCCTCAAACGACAATTTCCGCGCAGTATTTT. The rearrangement links TRBV5-1 to TRBJ2-3, with D unclear. Germline loops: CDR1 SGHRS, CDR2 YFSETQ. The CDR3 sequence is 15 residues long. The V end lost 1 base, the J end lost 10 bases, and 19 bases lay between the germline ends.

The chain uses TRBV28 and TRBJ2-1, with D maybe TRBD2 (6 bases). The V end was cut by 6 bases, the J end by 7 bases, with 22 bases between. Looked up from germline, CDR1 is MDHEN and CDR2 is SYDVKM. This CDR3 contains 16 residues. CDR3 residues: CASRSFWRELGNEQFF. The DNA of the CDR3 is TGTGCCAGCAGGTCCTTTTGGCGGGAATTGGGGAATGAGCAGTTCTTC.

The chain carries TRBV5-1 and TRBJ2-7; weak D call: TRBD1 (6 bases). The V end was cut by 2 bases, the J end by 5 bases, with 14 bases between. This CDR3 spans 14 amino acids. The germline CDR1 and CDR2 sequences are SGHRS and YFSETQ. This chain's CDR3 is CASSLGTTGNEQYF. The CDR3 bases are TGCGCCAGCAGCTTAGGGACCACAGGGAACGAGCAGTACTTC.

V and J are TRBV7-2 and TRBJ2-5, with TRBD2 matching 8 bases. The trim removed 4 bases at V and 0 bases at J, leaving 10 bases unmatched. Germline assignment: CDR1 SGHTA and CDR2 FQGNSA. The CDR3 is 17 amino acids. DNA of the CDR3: TGTGCCAGCAGCTCTAGACTAGCGCTTGCCCACCAAGAGACCCAGTACTTC. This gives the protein CASSSRLALAHQETQYF.

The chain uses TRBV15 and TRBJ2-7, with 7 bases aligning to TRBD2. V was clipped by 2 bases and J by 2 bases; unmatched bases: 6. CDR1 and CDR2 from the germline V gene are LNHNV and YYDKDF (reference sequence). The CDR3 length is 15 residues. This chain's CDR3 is CATSRFREAPYEQYF. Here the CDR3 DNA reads TGTGCCACCAGCAGATTTCGGGAGGCCCCCTACGAGCAGTACTTC. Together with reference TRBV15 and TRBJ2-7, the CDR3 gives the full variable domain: DAMVIQNPRYQVTQFGKPVTLSCSQTLNHNVMYWYQQKSSQAPKLLFHYYDKDFNNEADTPDNFQSRRPNTSFCFLDIRSPGLGDTAMYLCATSRFREAPYEQYFGPGTRLTVT.

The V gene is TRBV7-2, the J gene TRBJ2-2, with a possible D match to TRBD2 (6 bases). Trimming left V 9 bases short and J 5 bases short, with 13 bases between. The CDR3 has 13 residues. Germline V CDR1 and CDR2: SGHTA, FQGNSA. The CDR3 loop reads CARRPGVTGELFF. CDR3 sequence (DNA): TGTGCCAGACGACCGGGAGTTACCGGGGAGCTGTTTTTT.

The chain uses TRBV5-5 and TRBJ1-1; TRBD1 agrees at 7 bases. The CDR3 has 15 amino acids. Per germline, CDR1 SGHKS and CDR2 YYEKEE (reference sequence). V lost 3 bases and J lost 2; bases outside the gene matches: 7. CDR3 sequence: CASSSRGTVNTEAFF. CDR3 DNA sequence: TGTGCCAGCAGCTCCCGTGGGACAGTCAACACTGAAGCTTTCTTT.

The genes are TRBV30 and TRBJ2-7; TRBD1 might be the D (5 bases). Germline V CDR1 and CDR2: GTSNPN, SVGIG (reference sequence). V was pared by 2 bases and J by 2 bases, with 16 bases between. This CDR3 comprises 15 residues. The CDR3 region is CAWSQGVIVTYEQYF. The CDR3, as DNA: TGTGCCTGGAGTCAAGGGGTGATAGTAACCTACGAGCAGTACTTC.

CDR3 amino acids: CASSSTGLNTEAFF. CDR3 DNA sequence: TGTGCCAGCTCATCGACAGGATTGAACACTGAAGCTTTCTTT. This chain links TRBV18 with TRBJ1-1; tentative D call: TRBD1 (6 bases). Trimming took 5 bases from V and 0 from J, leaving 10 bases between them. The V gene's germline CDR1 is KGHSH and CDR2 LQKENI. CDR3 size: 14 residues.

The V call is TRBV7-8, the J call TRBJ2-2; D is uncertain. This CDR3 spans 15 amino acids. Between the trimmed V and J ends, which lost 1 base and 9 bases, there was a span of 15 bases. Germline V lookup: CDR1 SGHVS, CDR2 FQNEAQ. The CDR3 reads CASSLGSGRPRELFF. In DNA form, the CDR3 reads TGTGCCAGCAGCTTAGGGTCAGGTCGCCCCCGGGAGCTGTTTTTT. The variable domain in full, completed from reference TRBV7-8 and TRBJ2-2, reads GAGVSQSPRYKVAKRGQDVALRCDPISGHVSLFWYQQALGQGPEFLTYFQNEAQLDKSGLPSDRFFAERPEGSVSTLKIQRTQQEDSAVYLCASSLGSGRPRELFFGEGSRLTVL.

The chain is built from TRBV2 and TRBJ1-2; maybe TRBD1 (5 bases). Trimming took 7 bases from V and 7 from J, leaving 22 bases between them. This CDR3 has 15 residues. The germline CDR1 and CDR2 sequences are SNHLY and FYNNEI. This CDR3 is CASTWSRDLGFGYTF. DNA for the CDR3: TGTGCCAGCACGTGGAGCAGGGATTTAGGTTTTGGCTACACCTTC.

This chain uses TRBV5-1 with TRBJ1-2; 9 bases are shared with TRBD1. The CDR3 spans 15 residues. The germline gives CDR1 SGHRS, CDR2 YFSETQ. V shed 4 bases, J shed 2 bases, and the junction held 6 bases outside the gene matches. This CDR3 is CASSVQGAENYGYTF. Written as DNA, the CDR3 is TGCGCCAGCAGCGTACAGGGGGCGGAGAACTATGGCTACACCTTC.

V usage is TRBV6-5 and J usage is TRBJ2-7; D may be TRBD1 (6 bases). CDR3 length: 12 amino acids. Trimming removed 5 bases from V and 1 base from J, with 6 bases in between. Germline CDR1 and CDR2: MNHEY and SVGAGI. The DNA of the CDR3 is TGTGCCAGCAGTACAGGGTCCTACGAGCAGTACTTC. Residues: CASSTGSYEQYF.

CDR3 nucleotides: TGCAGCGTTGATAGGCAGGGGCACTATGGCTACACCTTC. Translating it yields CSVDRQGHYGYTF. This sequence joins TRBV29-1 and TRBJ1-2, with D perhaps matching TRBD1 (6 bases). The CDR3 is made up of 13 amino acids. The V gene lost 3 bases and the J gene lost 3 bases, with 11 bases spanning the gap. CDR1 and CDR2 (germline): SQVTM, ANQGSEA. Full variable domain (outside the CDR3, taken from reference TRBV29-1 and TRBJ1-2): SAVISQKPSRDICQRGTSLTIQCQVDSQVTMMFWYRQQPGQSLTLIATANQGSEATYESGFVIDKFPISRPNLTFSTLTVSNMSPEDSSIYLCSVDRQGHYGYTFGSGTRLTVV.

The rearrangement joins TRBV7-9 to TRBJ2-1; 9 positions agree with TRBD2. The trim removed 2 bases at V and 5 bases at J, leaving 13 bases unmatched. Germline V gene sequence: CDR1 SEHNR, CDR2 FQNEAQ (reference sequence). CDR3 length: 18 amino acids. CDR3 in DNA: TGTGCCAGCAGCTTACGCCGCTCTAGCGGGGCATGGAACAATGAGCAGTTCTTC. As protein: CASSLRRSSGAWNNEQFF.

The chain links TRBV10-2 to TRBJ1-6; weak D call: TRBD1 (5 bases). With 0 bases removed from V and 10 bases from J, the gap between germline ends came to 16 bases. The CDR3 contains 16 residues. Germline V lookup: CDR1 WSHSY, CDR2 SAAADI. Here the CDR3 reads CASSESTGAVPSPLHF. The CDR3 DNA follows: TGCGCCAGCAGTGAGTCGACTGGGGCTGTACCGTCACCCCTCCACTTT.

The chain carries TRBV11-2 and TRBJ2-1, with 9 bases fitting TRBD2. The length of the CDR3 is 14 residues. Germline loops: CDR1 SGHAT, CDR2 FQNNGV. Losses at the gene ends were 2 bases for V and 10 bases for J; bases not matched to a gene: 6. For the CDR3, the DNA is TGTGCCAGCAGCTTACTAGCGGGAATGGACGAGCAGTTCTTC. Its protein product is CASSLLAGMDEQFF.

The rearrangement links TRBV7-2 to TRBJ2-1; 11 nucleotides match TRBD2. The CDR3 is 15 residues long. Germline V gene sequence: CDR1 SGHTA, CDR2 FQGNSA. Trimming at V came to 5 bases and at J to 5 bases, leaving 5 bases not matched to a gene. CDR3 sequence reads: CASSRTSGLNNEQFF. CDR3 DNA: TGTGCCAGCAGCCGGACTAGCGGGCTCAACAATGAGCAGTTCTTC.